These 5 T cell receptor beta chains were all obtained from the same sample, sequenced in a study of T cells in Graves' hyperthyroidism and ophthalmopathy. Authors of the study amplified TCR beta CDR3 regions from RNA transcripts. Initially, a first-round RT-PCR of the TCR CDR3 employed the HTBI primer set. Each CDR3 protein gets one entry after TCRdb re-called the multiplex PCR reads with MiXCR. Of about 350,000 distinct CDR3 sequences in the sample, roughly 14% were seen once. Sequenced material: blood. The source of these receptors is a woman under 40 with Graves' hyperthyroidism.

This clonotype occurred many times. The chain uses TRBV28 and TRBJ2-7; D tentatively reads TRBD1 or TRBD2 (7 bases each). Trimming removed 11 bases at V and 3 bases at J, with 20 bases between. CDR1 is MDHEN and CDR2 is SYDVKM in the germline V gene. The CDR3 extends over 14 amino acids. The CDR3 protein is CASRGAGDLYEQYF. The CDR3 coding sequence is TGTGCCTCCAGGGGGGCGGGAGACCTCTACGAGCAGTACTTC.

This clonotype was picked up many times. The chain uses TRBV6-1 and TRBJ2-6; TRBD1 matches 7 bases. Germline CDR1 MNHNS, CDR2 SASEGT. The CDR3 is made up of 17 amino acids. J lost 0 bases, V lost 4 bases, and 6 bases had no gene match. The CDR3 nucleotides are TGTGCCAGCAGTGCGACAGGGACGAGCTCTGGGGCCAACGTCCTGACTTTC. It specifies CASSATGTSSGANVLTF.

J is TRBJ1-3 and V is TRBV28; perhaps TRBD1 as D (6 bases). Per germline, CDR1 MDHEN and CDR2 SYDVKM. CDR3 length: 15 amino acids. The V end was cut by 7 bases, the J end by 8 bases, with 21 bases between. CDR3 bases: TGTGCCAGCAACTCCAGGGGCTCGCTGGGCCACACCATATATTTT. It yields the protein CASNSRGSLGHTIYF.

This clonotype was counted at least ten times. This chain links TRBV2 with TRBJ1-5, with no clear D. Germline V gene data show CDR1 as SNHLY and CDR2 as FYNNEI. V lost 3 bases to trimming and J lost 0 bases, with 6 bases between them. The CDR3 length is 14 residues. The CDR3 is CASSDVSSNQPQHF. CDR3 DNA sequence: TGTGCCAGCAGTGATGTTAGTAGCAATCAGCCCCAGCATTTT. Drawing the rest from reference TRBV2 and TRBJ1-5, the complete variable domain is EPEVTQTPSHQVTQMGQEVILRCVPISNHLYFYWYRQILGQKVEFLVSFYNNEISEKSEIFDDQFSVERPDGSNFTLKIRSTKLEDSAMYFCASSDVSSNQPQHFGDGTRLSIL.

The V and J genes are TRBV20-1 and TRBJ2-7; D is uncertain. Germline values: CDR1 DFQATT, CDR2 SNEGSKA (reference sequence). The length of the CDR3 is 12 residues. With 5 bases removed from V and 4 bases from J, the gap between germline ends came to 12 bases. CDR3 sequence (DNA): TGCAGTGCTGGCCGAGACGGTTACGAGCAGTACTTC. It specifies CSAGRDGYEQYF.